This T cell receptor (beta chain) derives from a study of cytomegalovirus exposure and HLA in healthy donors. The V gene's germline CDR1 is SEHNR and CDR2 FQNEAQ (reference sequence). J gave up 4 bases and V 5 bases, and 12 bases lay outside the gene matches. The CDR3 is made up of 16 amino acids. TCRdb keeps only in-frame clones here, not all; method: immunoSEQ multiplex PCR. Altogether some 130,000 clones are present, 88% being singletons, with the ten largest covering about 1.4%. The chain recombines TRBV7-9 with TRBJ1-1; 8 bases fit TRBD1. This TCR came from a man younger than 40 in good health and CMV-seronegative. The sequencing input was PBMCs. CDR3 region: CASSHEEQGEVTEAFF. The CDR3 coding sequence is TGTGCCAGCAGCCATGAAGAACAGGGGGAGGTCACTGAAGCTTTCTTT.